The clone carrying this TCR beta chain showed up just a few times. Its antigen is undetermined. Deletions cut 5 bases from V and 6 bases from J, with 9 bases between. The CDR3 is 12 residues long. The sample comes from a study of post-analysis software for immune sequencing data. Overall study results and limits: Among five TRBV segments more frequent in patients than controls were TRBV5-6, TRBV5-1 and TRBV20-1. The F measure placed samples prepared in the same batch into strongly shared clusters.

Unique molecular identifiers tagged the TCR beta cDNA libraries. In TCRdb, the PCR reads were re-called with MiXCR into one record per CDR3 protein. There are some 700,000 distinct CDR3 sequences in the sample; 59% occur only once, and around 11% lies in the top ten. Source material: blood. The TCR was taken from a girl aged 2-10 years with multiple sclerosis. V and J are TRBV12-3 or TRBV12-4 and TRBJ2-3; D is undetermined. The CDR3 DNA reads as TGTGCCAGCAGTCCAAAACGTGATACGCAGTATTTT. Translating it yields CASSPKRDTQYF.